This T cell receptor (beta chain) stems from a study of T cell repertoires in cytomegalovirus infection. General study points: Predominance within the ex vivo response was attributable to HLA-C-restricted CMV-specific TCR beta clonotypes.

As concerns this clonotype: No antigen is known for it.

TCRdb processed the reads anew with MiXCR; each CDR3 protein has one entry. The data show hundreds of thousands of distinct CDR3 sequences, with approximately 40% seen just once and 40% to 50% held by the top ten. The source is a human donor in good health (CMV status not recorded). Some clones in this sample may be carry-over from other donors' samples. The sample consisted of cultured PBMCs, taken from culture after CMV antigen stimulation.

The CDR3 region has the DNA TGTGCCAGCAGCCCCGGTGGGTTTTCCTATAATTCACCCCTCCACTTT. Translated, it gives CASSPGGFSYNSPLHF. The chain is built from TRBV9 and TRBJ1-6; no reliable D call. This CDR3 contains 16 residues. Germline V gives CDR1 SGDLS, CDR2 YYNGEE. Between the trimmed V and J ends, which lost 4 bases and 1 base, there was a span of 12 bases.